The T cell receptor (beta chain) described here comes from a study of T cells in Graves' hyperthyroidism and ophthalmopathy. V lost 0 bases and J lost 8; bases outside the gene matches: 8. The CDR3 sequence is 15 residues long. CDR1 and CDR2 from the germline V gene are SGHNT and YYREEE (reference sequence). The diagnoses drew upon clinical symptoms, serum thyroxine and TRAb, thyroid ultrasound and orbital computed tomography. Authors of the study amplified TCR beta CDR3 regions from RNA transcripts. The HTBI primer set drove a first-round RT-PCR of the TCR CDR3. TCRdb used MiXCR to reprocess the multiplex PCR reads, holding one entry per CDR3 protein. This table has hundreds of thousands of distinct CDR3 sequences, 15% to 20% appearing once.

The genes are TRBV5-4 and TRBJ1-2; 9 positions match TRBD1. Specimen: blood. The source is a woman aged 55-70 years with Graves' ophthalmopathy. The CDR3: CASSLEGTGLKGYTF. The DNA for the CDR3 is TGTGCCAGCAGCTTGGAGGGGACAGGGCTCAAGGGCTACACCTTC.